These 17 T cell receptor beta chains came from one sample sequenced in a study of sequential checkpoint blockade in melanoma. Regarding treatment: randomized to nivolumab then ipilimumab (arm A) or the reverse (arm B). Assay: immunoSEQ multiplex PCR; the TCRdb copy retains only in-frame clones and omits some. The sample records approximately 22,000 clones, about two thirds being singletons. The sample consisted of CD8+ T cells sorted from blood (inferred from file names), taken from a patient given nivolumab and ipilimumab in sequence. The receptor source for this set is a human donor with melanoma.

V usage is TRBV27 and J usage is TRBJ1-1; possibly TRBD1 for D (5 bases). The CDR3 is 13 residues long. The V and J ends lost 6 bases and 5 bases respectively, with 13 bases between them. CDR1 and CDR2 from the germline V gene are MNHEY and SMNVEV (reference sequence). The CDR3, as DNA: TGTGCCAGCAGCCTGGGGGGGGGTACTGAAGCTTTCTTT. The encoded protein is CASSLGGGTEAFF.

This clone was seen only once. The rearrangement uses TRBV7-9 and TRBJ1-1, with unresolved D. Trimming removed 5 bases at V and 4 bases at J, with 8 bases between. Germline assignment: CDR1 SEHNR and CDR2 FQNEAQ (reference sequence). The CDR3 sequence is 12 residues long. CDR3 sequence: CASSRGATEAFF. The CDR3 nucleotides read TGTGCCAGCAGCCGAGGAGCCACTGAAGCTTTCTTT.

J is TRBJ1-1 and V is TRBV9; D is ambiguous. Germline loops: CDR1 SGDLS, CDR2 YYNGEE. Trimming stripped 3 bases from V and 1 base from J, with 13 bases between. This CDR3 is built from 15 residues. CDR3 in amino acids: CASSDSGSPNTEAFF. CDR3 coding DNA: TGTGCCAGCAGCGATTCCGGGAGTCCGAACACTGAAGCTTTCTTT.

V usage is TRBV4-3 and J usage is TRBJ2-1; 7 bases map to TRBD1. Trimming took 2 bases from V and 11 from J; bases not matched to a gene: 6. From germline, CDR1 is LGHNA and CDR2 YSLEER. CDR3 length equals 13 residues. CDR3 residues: CASSQTGDGQQFF. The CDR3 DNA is TGCGCCAGCAGCCAAACAGGGGACGGGCAGCAGTTCTTC.

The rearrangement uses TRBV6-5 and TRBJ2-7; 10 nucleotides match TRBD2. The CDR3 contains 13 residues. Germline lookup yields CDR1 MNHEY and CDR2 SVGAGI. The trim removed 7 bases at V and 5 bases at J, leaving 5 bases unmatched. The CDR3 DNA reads TGTGCCAGCACCGTAGCGGGGGGAAACGAGCAGTACTTC. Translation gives CASTVAGGNEQYF.

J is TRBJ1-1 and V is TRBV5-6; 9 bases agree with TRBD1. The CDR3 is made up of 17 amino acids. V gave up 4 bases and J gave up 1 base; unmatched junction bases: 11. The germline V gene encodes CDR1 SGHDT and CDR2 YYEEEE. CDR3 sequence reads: CASSPDRGELPNTEAFF. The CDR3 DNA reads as TGTGCCAGCAGCCCGGACAGGGGCGAACTTCCGAACACTGAAGCTTTCTTT. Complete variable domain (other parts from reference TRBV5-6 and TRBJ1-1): DAGVTQSPTHLIKTRGQQVTLRCSPKSGHDTVSWYQQALGQGPQFIFQYYEEEERQRGNFPDRFSGHQFPNYSSELNVNALLLGDSALYLCASSPDRGELPNTEAFFGQGTRLTVV.

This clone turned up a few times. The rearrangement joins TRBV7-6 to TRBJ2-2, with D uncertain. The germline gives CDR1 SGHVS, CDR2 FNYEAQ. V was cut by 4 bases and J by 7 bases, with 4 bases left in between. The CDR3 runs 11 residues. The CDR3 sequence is CASSSFGELFF. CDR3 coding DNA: TGTGCCAGCAGCTCCTTCGGGGAGCTGTTTTTT.

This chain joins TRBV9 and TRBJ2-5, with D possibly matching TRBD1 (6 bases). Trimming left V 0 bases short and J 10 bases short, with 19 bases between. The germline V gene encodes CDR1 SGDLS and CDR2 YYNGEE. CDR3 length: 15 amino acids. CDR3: CASSVDGQTYEVQYF. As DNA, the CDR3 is TGTGCCAGCAGCGTAGATGGACAGACCTATGAGGTCCAGTACTTC. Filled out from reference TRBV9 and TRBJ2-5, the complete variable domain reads DSGVTQTPKHLITATGQRVTLRCSPRSGDLSVYWYQQSLDQGLQFLIQYYNGEERAKGNILERFSAQQFPDLHSELNLSSLELGDSALYFCASSVDGQTYEVQYFGPGTRLLVL.

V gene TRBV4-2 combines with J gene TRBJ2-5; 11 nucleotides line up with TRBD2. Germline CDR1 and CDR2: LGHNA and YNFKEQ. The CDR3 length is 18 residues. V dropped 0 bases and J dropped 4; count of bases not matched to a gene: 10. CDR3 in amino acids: CASSQEGLAGGRGETQYF. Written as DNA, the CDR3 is TGTGCCAGCAGCCAAGAGGGATTAGCGGGGGGGCGTGGAGAGACCCAGTACTTC.

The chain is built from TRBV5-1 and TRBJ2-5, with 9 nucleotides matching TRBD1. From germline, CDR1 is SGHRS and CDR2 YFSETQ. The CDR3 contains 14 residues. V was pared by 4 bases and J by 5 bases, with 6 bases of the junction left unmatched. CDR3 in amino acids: CASSLTGGLETQYF. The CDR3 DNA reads TGCGCCAGCAGCCTGACAGGGGGTCTTGAGACCCAGTACTTC.

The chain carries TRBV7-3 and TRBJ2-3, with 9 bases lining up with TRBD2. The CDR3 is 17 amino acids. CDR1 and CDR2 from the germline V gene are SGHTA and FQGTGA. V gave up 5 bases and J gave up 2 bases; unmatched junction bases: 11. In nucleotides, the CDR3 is TGTGCCAGCAGCCCCACGGGGCTAGCGGGGCCCACAGATACGCAGTATTTT. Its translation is CASSPTGLAGPTDTQYF.

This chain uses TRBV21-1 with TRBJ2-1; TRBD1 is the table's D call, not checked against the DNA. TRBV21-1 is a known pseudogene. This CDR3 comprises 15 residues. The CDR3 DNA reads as TGTGCCAGCAGCAAACATGGCTCGAGGGGGTATGAGCAGTTCTTC. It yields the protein CASSKHGSRGYEQFF.

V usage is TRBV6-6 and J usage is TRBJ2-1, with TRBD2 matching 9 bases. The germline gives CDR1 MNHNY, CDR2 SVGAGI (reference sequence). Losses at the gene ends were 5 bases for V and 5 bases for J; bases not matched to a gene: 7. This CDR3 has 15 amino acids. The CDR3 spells CASSTLAGEDNEQFF. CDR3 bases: TGTGCCAGCAGTACATTAGCGGGGGAGGACAATGAGCAGTTCTTC.

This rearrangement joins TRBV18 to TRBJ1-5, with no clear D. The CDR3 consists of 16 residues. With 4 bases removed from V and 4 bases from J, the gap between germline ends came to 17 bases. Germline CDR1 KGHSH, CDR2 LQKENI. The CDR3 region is CASSHVEDYPNQPQHF. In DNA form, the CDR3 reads TGTGCCAGCTCACACGTCGAGGACTACCCTAATCAGCCCCAGCATTTT.

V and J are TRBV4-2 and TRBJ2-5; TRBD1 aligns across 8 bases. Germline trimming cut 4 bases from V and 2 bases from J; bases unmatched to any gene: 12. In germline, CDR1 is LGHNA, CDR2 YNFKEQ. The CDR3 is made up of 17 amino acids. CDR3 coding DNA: TGTGCCAGCAGCCCAACGACAGGGGTCCTAGGTCAAGAGACCCAGTACTTC. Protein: CASSPTTGVLGQETQYF.

CDR3 sequence (DNA): TGTGCCAGCAGCCCCGGGACTTACTACGAGCAGTACTTC. Protein: CASSPGTYYEQYF. The chain carries TRBV5-6 and TRBJ2-7, with a weak D call TRBD2 (6 bases). V lost 4 bases, J lost 3 bases, and 11 bases lay in between. The CDR3 totals 13 residues. The germline CDR1 and CDR2 sequences are SGHDT and YYEEEE.

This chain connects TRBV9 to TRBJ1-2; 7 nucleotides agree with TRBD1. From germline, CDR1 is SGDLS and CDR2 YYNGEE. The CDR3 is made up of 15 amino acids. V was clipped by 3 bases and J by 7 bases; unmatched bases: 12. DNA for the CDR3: TGTGCCAGCAGCGCCCCCTATCGACAGGGCGGTGGCTACACCTTC. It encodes CASSAPYRQGGGYTF.